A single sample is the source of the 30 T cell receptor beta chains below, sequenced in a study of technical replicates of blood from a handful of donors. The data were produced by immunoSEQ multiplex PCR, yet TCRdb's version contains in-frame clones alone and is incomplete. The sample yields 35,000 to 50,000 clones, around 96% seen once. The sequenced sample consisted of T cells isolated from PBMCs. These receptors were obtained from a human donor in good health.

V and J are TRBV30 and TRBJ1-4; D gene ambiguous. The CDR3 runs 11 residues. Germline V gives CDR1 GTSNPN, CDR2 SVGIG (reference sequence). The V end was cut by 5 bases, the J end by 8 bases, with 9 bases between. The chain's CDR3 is CAWGGNEKLFF. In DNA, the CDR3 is TGTGCCTGGGGAGGAAACGAAAAACTGTTTTTT.

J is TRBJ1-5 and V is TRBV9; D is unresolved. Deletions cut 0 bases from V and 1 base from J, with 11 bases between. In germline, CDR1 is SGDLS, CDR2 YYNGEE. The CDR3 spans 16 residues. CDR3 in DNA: TGTGCCAGCAGCGTAGGGAGTGGCTTCAGCAATCAGCCCCAGCATTTT. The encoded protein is CASSVGSGFSNQPQHF.

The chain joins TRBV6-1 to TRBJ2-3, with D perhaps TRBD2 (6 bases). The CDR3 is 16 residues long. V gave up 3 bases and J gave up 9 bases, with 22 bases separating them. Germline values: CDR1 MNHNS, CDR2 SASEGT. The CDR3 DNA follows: TGTGCCAGCAGTGATACCGGGGCGCTGAGTGGGGGGACGCAGTATTTT. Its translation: CASSDTGALSGGTQYF.

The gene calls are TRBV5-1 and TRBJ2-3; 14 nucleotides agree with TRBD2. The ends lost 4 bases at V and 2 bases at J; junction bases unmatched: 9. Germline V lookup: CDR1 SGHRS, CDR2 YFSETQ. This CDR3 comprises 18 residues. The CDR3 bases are TGCGCCAGCAGCATAAAGTTGACTAGCGGGAGGGCCACAGATACGCAGTATTTT. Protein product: CASSIKLTSGRATDTQYF.

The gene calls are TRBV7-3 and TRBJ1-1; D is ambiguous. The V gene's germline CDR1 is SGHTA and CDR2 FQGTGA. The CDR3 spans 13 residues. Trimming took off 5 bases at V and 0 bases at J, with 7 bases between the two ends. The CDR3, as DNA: TGTGCCAGCAGCCCCCAATTGAACACTGAAGCTTTCTTT. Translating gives CASSPQLNTEAFF.

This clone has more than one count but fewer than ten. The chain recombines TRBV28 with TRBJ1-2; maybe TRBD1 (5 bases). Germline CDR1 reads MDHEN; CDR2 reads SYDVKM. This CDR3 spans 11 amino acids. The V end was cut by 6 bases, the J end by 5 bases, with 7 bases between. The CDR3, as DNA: TGTGCCAGCAGGGGACTATATGGCTACACCTTC. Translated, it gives CASRGLYGYTF.

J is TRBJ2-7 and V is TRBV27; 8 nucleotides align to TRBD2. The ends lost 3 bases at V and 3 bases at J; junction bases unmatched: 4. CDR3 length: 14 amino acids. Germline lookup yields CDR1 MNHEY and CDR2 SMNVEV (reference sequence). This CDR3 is CASSLIGTSYEQYF. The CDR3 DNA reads TGTGCCAGCAGTTTGATAGGGACTAGCTACGAGCAGTACTTC.

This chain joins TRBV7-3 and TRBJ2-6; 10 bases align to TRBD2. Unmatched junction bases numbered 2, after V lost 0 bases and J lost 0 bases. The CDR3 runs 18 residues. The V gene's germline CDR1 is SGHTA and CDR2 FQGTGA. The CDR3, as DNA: TGTGCCAGCAGCTTAACCGGGACTAGCGTCTCTGGGGCCAACGTCCTGACTTTC. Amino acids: CASSLTGTSVSGANVLTF.

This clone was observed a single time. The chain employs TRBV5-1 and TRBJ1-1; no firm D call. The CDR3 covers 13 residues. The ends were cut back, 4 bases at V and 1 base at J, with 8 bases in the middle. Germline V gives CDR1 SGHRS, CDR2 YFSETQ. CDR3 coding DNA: TGCGCCAGCAGCGGACGGGAGAACACTGAAGCTTTCTTT. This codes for CASSGRENTEAFF.

As DNA, the CDR3 is TGCGCCAGCAGTGAGGGCAGGGAGGGTGACGAGCAGTACTTC. This translates into CASSEGREGDEQYF. The J gene is TRBJ2-7, the V gene TRBV10-1; TRBD2 matches 7 bases. Trimming removed 2 bases from V and 5 bases from J; junction bases left unmatched: 6. This CDR3 has 14 residues. Germline CDR1 reads WNHNN; CDR2 reads SYGVQD (reference sequence).

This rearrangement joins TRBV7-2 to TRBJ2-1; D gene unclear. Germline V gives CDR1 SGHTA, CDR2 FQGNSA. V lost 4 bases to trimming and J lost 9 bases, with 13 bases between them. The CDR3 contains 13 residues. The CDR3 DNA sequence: TGTGCCAGCAGCTCCGCAAGAGCAACTGAGCAGTTCTTC. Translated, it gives CASSSARATEQFF. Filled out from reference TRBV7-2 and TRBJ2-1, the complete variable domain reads GAGVSQSPSNKVTEKGKDVELRCDPISGHTALYWYRQSLGQGLEFLIYFQGNSAPDKSGLPSDRFSAERTGGSVSTLTIQRTQQEDSAVYLCASSSARATEQFFGPGTRLTVL.

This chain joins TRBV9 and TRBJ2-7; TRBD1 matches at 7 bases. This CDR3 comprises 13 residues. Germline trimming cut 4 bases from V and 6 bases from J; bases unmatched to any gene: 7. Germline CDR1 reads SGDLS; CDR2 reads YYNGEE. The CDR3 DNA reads TGTGCCAGCAGCCCGACAGGGATCAGCGAGCAGTACTTC. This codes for CASSPTGISEQYF.

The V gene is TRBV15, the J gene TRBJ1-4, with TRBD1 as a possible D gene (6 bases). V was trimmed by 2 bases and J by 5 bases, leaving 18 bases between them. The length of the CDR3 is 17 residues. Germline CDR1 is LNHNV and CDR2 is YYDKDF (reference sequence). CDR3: CATSRPIGAGANEKLFF. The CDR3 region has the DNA TGTGCCACCAGCAGACCGATAGGGGCAGGGGCGAATGAAAAACTGTTTTTT.

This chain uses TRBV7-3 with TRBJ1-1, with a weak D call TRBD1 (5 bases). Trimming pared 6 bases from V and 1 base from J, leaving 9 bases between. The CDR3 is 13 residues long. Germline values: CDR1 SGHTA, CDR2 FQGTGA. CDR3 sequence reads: CASSIGANTEAFF. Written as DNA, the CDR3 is TGTGCCAGCAGTATTGGGGCGAACACTGAAGCTTTCTTT.

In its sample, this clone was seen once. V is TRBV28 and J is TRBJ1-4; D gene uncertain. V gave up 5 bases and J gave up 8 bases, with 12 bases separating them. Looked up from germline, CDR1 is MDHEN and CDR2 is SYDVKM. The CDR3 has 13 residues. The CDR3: CASSPSSWEKLFF. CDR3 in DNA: TGTGCCAGCAGTCCCTCTAGTTGGGAAAAACTGTTTTTT.

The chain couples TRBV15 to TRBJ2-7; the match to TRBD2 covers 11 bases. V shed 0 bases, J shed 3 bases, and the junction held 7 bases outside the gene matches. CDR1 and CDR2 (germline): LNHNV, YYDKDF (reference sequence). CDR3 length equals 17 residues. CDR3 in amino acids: CATSRDLRLAGNYEQYF. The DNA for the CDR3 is TGTGCCACCAGCAGAGATCTCCGACTAGCGGGAAACTACGAGCAGTACTTC.

The chain's CDR3 is CASSPPAGLAGVYEQYF. In nucleotides, the CDR3 is TGTGCCAGCAGCCCCCCGGCCGGACTAGCGGGAGTGTACGAGCAGTACTTC. V and J are TRBV25-1 and TRBJ2-7, with 13 bases aligning to TRBD2. Per the germline V gene, CDR1 is MGHDK and CDR2 is SYGVNS. The CDR3 has 17 amino acids. V was clipped by 6 bases and J by 4 bases; unmatched bases: 12.

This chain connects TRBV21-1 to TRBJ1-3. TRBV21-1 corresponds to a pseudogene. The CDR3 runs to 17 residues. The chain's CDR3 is CASFRSREGTRGNTIYF. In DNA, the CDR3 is TGTGCCAGCTTCAGGTCGAGGGAGGGGACAAGAGGAAACACCATATATTTT.

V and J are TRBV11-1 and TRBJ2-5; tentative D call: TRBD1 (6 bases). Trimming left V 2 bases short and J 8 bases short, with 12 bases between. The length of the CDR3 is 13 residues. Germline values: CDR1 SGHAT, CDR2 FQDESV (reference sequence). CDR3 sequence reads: CASSLYREGTQYF. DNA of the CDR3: TGTGCCAGCAGCTTATACAGGGAAGGCACCCAGTACTTC.

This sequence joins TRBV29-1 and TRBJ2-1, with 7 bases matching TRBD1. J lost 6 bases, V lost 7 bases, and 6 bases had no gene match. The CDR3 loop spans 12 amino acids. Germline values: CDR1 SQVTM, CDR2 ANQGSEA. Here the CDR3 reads CSGEGQTNEQFF. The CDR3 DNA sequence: TGCAGCGGTGAGGGACAGACCAATGAGCAGTTCTTC.

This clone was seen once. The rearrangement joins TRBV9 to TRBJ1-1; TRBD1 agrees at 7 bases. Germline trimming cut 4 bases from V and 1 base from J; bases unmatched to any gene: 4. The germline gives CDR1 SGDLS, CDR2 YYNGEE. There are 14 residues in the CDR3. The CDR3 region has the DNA TGTGCCAGCAGCCCCAACAGGGGGAACACTGAAGCTTTCTTT. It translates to CASSPNRGNTEAFF. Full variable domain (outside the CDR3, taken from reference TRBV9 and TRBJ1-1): DSGVTQTPKHLITATGQRVTLRCSPRSGDLSVYWYQQSLDQGLQFLIQYYNGEERAKGNILERFSAQQFPDLHSELNLSSLELGDSALYFCASSPNRGNTEAFFGQGTRLTVV.

The CDR3 sequence: CASSGSGRAYNEQFF. The DNA for the CDR3 is TGTGCCAGCAGCGGGAGCGGGAGGGCCTACAATGAGCAGTTCTTC. The gene calls are TRBV9 and TRBJ2-1; 10 bases fit TRBD2. Per the germline V gene, CDR1 is SGDLS and CDR2 is YYNGEE. The J segment lost 2 bases and the V segment lost 3 bases, leaving 2 bases of the junction unmatched. This CDR3 has 15 residues.

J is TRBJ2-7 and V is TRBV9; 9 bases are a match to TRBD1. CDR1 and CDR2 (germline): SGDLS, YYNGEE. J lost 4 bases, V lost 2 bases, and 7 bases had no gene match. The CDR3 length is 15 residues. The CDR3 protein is CASSVGWTGDYEQYF. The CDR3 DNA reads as TGTGCCAGCAGCGTTGGTTGGACAGGGGATTACGAGCAGTACTTC.

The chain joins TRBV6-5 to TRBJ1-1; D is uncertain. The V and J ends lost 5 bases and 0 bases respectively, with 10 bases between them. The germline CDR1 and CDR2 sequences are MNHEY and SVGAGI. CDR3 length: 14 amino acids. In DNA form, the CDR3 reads TGTGCCAGCAGTCCGCGACACCTGAACACTGAAGCTTTCTTT. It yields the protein CASSPRHLNTEAFF.

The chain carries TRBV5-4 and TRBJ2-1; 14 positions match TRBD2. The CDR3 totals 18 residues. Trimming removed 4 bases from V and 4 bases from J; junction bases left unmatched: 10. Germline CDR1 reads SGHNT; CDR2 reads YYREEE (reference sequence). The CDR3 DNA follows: TGTGCCAGCAGCGTCGGGACTAGCGGGAGATTAGCTTACAATGAGCAGTTCTTC. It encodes CASSVGTSGRLAYNEQFF.

The CDR3 protein is CSVAGTLDTGELFF. In DNA, the CDR3 is TGCAGCGTTGCAGGGACACTCGACACCGGGGAGCTGTTTTTT. The chain combines TRBV29-1 with TRBJ2-2, with a tentative D call TRBD1 (6 bases). The ends were cut back, 4 bases at V and 3 bases at J, with 12 bases in the middle. The length of the CDR3 is 14 residues. The germline CDR1 and CDR2 sequences are SQVTM and ANQGSEA.

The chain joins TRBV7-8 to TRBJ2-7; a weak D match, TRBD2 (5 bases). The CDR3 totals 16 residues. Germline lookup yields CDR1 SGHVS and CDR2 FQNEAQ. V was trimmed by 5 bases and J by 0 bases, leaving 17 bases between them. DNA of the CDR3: TGTGCCAGCAGCCTCACAAACTACACTAGCTCCTACGAGCAGTACTTC. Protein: CASSLTNYTSSYEQYF. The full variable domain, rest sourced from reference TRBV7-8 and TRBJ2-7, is GAGVSQSPRYKVAKRGQDVALRCDPISGHVSLFWYQQALGQGPEFLTYFQNEAQLDKSGLPSDRFFAERPEGSVSTLKIQRTQQEDSAVYLCASSLTNYTSSYEQYFGPGTRLTVT.

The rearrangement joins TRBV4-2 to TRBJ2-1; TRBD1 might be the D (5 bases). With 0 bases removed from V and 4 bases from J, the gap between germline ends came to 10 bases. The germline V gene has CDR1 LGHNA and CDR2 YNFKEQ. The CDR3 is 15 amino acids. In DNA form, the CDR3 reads TGTGCCAGCAGCCAAGATTTGGGGCGGTACAATGAGCAGTTCTTC. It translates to CASSQDLGRYNEQFF.

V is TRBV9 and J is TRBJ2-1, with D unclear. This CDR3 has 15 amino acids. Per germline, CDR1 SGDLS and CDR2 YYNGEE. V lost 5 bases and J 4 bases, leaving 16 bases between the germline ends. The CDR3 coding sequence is TGTGCCAGCAGTCGTCCCTCGGCGGTTTACAATGAGCAGTTCTTC. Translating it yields CASSRPSAVYNEQFF.

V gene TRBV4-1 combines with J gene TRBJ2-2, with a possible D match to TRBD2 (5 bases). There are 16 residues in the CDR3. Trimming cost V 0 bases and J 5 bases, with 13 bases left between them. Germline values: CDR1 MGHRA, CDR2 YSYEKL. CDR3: CASSQDFYEGTGELFF. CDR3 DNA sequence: TGCGCCAGCAGCCAAGATTTCTACGAGGGAACCGGGGAGCTGTTTTTT.